What follows describes a single T cell receptor (beta chain). Its antigen is unidentified. The ends were cut back, 3 bases at V and 8 bases at J, with 8 bases in the middle. The CDR3 contains 13 residues. A quantitative 5'-RACE method, one with molecular barcodes, was used to make TCR beta libraries. From the 5' RACE reads, TCRdb called clonotypes with MiXCR, one entry per CDR3 protein. The profile shows nearly 250,000 distinct CDR3 sequences, 30% to 40% of them singletons. This entry is derived from a study of CD8 T cells in ankylosing spondylitis. Overall study results and limits: Among TCR beta sequences, a motif of about 8 highly homologous variants appeared characteristic of ankylosing spondylitis blood.

This chain joins TRBV12-3 or TRBV12-4 and TRBJ1-6; D is perhaps TRBD1 (5 bases). The TCR was taken from a male donor with ankylosing spondylitis or in good health (not recorded which). Sequencing used blood, either unsorted or a sorted T cell fraction (not recorded which). CDR3 residues: CASSFGAHSPLHF. The DNA for the CDR3 is TGTGCCAGCAGTTTCGGGGCCCATTCACCCCTCCACTTT.